This entry is about one TCR beta chain. Its antigen is as yet unknown. This specimen belongs to a study of breast tumors, draining lymph nodes, adjacent tissues. Findings of the study overall: Data only fit, rather than demonstrated, lymph node origin of most tumor T cells. Tumors had less TCR diversity than lymph nodes, more than nontumor tissue. Compared with basal-like, luminal-like tumors shared significantly more repertoire with nontumor tissue. Data fit most tumor T cells coming from lymph node, expanding in tumor.

MiXCR, run by TCRdb on the multiplex PCR reads, gives a single entry per CDR3 protein. The repertoire holds 150,000 to 200,000 distinct CDR3 sequences, around a third seen once, with roughly 4.5% in the top ten. The lymph nodes were axillary draining lymph nodes from breast cancer patients. The CDR3 has 15 residues. J was trimmed by 4 bases and V by 10 bases; bases with no gene match: 11. CDR1 is ENHRY, CDR2 SYGVKD, per germline. The origin of this receptor is a female donor with breast cancer. Some clones in this sample may be carry-over from other donors' samples. The specimen was axillary lymph node tissue. The rearrangement joins TRBV10-3 to TRBJ1-5; TRBD1 matches at 9 bases. Here the CDR3 DNA reads TGTGCCAGCTCATTCGCCGGGACAGGGAATCAGCCCCAGCATTTT. It specifies CASSFAGTGNQPQHF.